The T cell receptor (beta chain) under discussion was sequenced for a study of CD8+CD57+ T cells in acquired aplastic anemia. This clonotype has just a few counts. Researchers used genomic DNA as the template to profile TCR beta VDJ and CDR3. TCRdb analysed the reads with MiXCR anew, one entry per CDR3 protein. The table has just over 400,000 distinct CDR3 sequences, 65% to 80% seen once; the top ten hold 4%. This CDR3 comprises 15 residues. The V gene's germline CDR1 is SGHTA and CDR2 FQGNSA. The ends lost 4 bases at V and 2 bases at J; junction bases unmatched: 4. This clonotype was sampled from a human donor in good health, serving as a control. The chain recombines TRBV7-2 with TRBJ1-3; TRBD1 matches at 8 bases. Specimen: sorted CD4+, CD8+, or CD8+CD57+ T cells (not recorded which) from PBMCs. The CDR3 here is CASSSTGDAGNTIYF. CDR3 DNA: TGTGCCAGCAGCTCGACAGGGGATGCTGGAAACACCATATATTTT.